A selection of T cell receptor beta chains follows, all from one sample in a study of OX40 agonist ivuxolimab in advanced cancers. TCRdb's copy holds only in-frame clones and misses some; the assay was immunoSEQ multiplex PCR. The sample lists around 80,000 clones; over 85% were seen once. The sequences come from CD4+ or CD8+ T cells sorted from blood, collected in a trial of the OX40 agonist ivuxolimab. All receptors derive from an adult with an advanced solid tumor such as melanoma, head and neck, liver or kidney cancer. CDR3s include the opening cysteine and the closing phenylalanine or tryptophan. D genes are given only for firm matches. Clone sizes are given selectively: once, few, many, or a class where the clone is expanded.

CDR3 DNA: TGTGCCAGCAAGGAGGATGGGCGGGAGTACTACGAGCAGTACTTC
CDR3 protein: CASKEDGREYYEQYF
J gene: TRBJ2-7
clone size: .
D gene: TRBD2
V gene: TRBV2

CDR3 DNA: TGCGCCAGCAGCTGGGGGGGTGAGCAGTTCTTC
CDR3 protein: CASSWGGEQFF
J gene: TRBJ2-1
clone size: .
D gene: TRBD2
V gene: TRBV5-1

CDR3 DNA: TGTGCCAGCAGTTTGGCGGACGAGCAGTACTTC
CDR3 protein: CASSLADEQYF
J gene: TRBJ2-7
clone size: once
D gene: .
V gene: TRBV28

CDR3 DNA: TGTGCCAGCAGCCTGGAGGGAAACACCATATATTTT
CDR3 protein: CASSLEGNTIYF
J gene: TRBJ1-3
clone size: few
D gene: .
V gene: TRBV7-9

CDR3 DNA: TGTGCCAGCAGCTTAGAAGCGGGCACAGATACGCAGTATTTT
CDR3 protein: CASSLEAGTDTQYF
J gene: TRBJ2-3
clone size: .
D gene: .
V gene: TRBV7-2

CDR3 DNA: TGTGCCAGCAGTTTGGGCCTAGCGGGCTCCTACAATGAGCAGTTCTTC
CDR3 protein: CASSLGLAGSYNEQFF
J gene: TRBJ2-1
clone size: .
D gene: TRBD2
V gene: TRBV27

CDR3 DNA: TGCGCCAGCAGCCAGAGCGGAAACACTGAAGCTTTCTTT
CDR3 protein: CASSQSGNTEAFF
J gene: TRBJ1-1
clone size: .
D gene: .
V gene: TRBV5-1

CDR3 DNA: TGTGCCAGTAGTATCCAGGGGAGGGCGTCCTACAATGAGCAGTTCTTC
CDR3 protein: CASSIQGRASYNEQFF
J gene: TRBJ2-1
clone size: once
D gene: .
V gene: TRBV19

CDR3 DNA: TGTGCCAGTAGTATCCCACTCCTGGACCCGCAGGAACAGTACTTC
CDR3 protein: CASSIPLLDPQEQYF
J gene: TRBJ2-7
clone size: .
D gene: .
V gene: TRBV19

CDR3 DNA: TGTGCCAGCAGTATTCCGGGACTAGCGGGGCGGATTAACACCGGGGAGCTGTTTTTT
CDR3 protein: CASSIPGLAGRINTGELFF
J gene: TRBJ2-2
clone size: .
D gene: TRBD2
V gene: TRBV6-4

CDR3 DNA: TGTGCCAGCAGCCCCGACATCTACGAGCAGTACTTC
CDR3 protein: CASSPDIYEQYF
J gene: TRBJ2-7
clone size: .
D gene: .
V gene: TRBV27

CDR3 DNA: TGTGCCTGGAGGATTGCGGGAGGGCCTTATTCCTACGAGCAGTACTTC
CDR3 protein: CAWRIAGGPYSYEQYF
J gene: TRBJ2-7
clone size: .
D gene: TRBD2
V gene: TRBV30

CDR3 DNA: TGCGCCAGCAGCTGGTCAGGGGCTGAAGCTTTCTTT
CDR3 protein: CASSWSGAEAFF
J gene: TRBJ1-1
clone size: .
D gene: .
V gene: TRBV5-1

CDR3 DNA: TGTGCCAGCAGCCCCGAGACAGGGAACTATGGCTACACCTTC
CDR3 protein: CASSPETGNYGYTF
J gene: TRBJ1-2
clone size: .
D gene: TRBD1
V gene: TRBV5-4

CDR3 DNA: TGCAGCGTCGAGGGGACGGCCGGCGAGCAGTACTTC
CDR3 protein: CSVEGTAGEQYF
J gene: TRBJ2-7
clone size: .
D gene: .
V gene: TRBV29-1

CDR3 DNA: TGTGCCAGCAGCTTGACTAGCGGGGGGAGATCTTCCTACGAGCAGTACTTC
CDR3 protein: CASSLTSGGRSSYEQYF
J gene: TRBJ2-7
clone size: .
D gene: TRBD2
V gene: TRBV7-9

CDR3 DNA: TGTGCCAGCAGCCAAAATCGGGCGGGAGACAACCAAGAGACCCAGTACTTC
CDR3 protein: CASSQNRAGDNQETQYF
J gene: TRBJ2-5
clone size: .
D gene: TRBD2
V gene: TRBV4-2

CDR3 DNA: TGTGCCAGCAGTCTCTCGAACACCGGGGAGCTGTTTTTT
CDR3 protein: CASSLSNTGELFF
J gene: TRBJ2-2
clone size: .
D gene: .
V gene: TRBV13

CDR3 DNA: TGCGCCAGCAGTGAGTTTGCCCGGGACGGAACGAGGGACACAGATACGCAGTATTTT
CDR3 protein: CASSEFARDGTRDTDTQYF
J gene: TRBJ2-3
clone size: .
D gene: .
V gene: TRBV10-1

CDR3 DNA: TGTGCCAGCAGCCCCAGGGGCCACGGCGCCTACGAGCAGTACTTC
CDR3 protein: CASSPRGHGAYEQYF
J gene: TRBJ2-7
clone size: .
D gene: .
V gene: TRBV13

CDR3 DNA: TGTGCCAGTAGTTCCTACGTCACAGGGTCTGACACTGAAGCTTTCTTT
CDR3 protein: CASSSYVTGSDTEAFF
J gene: TRBJ1-1
clone size: .
D gene: .
V gene: TRBV19

CDR3 DNA: TGTGCCTGGGGGTCGGCGTCTAGCGGATCGATCTTTAAAGAGACCCAGTACTTC
CDR3 protein: CAWGSASSGSIFKETQYF
J gene: TRBJ2-5
clone size: .
D gene: TRBD2
V gene: TRBV6-4

CDR3 DNA: TGTGCCAGCAGTTACGATGAGAGGGGGTACGAGCAGTACTTC
CDR3 protein: CASSYDERGYEQYF
J gene: TRBJ2-7
clone size: few
D gene: .
V gene: TRBV6-5

CDR3 DNA: TGTGCCATCCGGACACAAAAGAACACTGAAGCTTTCTTT
CDR3 protein: CAIRTQKNTEAFF
J gene: TRBJ1-1
clone size: .
D gene: .
V gene: TRBV21-1

CDR3 DNA: TGTGCCAGCAGTCCTGGGGGAGGGAGGGATAACTATGGCTACACCTTC
CDR3 protein: CASSPGGGRDNYGYTF
J gene: TRBJ1-2
clone size: .
D gene: .
V gene: TRBV27

CDR3 DNA: TGCAGCGTTGAGACCGGGGGGGGACGGTACGAGCAGTACTTC
CDR3 protein: CSVETGGGRYEQYF
J gene: TRBJ2-7
clone size: .
D gene: TRBD2
V gene: TRBV29-1

CDR3 DNA: TGTGCCAGTAGTATAGATGCAGGGACAGTCCAAGAGACCCAGTACTTC
CDR3 protein: CASSIDAGTVQETQYF
J gene: TRBJ2-5
clone size: .
D gene: TRBD1
V gene: TRBV19

CDR3 DNA: TGCAGTGCCCGAACTGGATCGGCTTTCTTT
CDR3 protein: CSARTGSAFF
J gene: TRBJ1-1
clone size: once
D gene: .
V gene: TRBV20-1

CDR3 DNA: TGTGCCAGCTCACCACCGGGGGGTAATGAGCAGTTCTTC
CDR3 protein: CASSPPGGNEQFF
J gene: TRBJ2-1
clone size: .
D gene: .
V gene: TRBV18

CDR3 DNA: TGTGCCAGCAGCCCTAGACTAGCGGGGGGGCAAGAGACCCAGTACTTC
CDR3 protein: CASSPRLAGGQETQYF
J gene: TRBJ2-5
clone size: .
D gene: TRBD2
V gene: TRBV7-9

CDR3 DNA: TGTGCCAGCAGCTCGACGGGGGACAGTAAGCACTACGAGCAGTACTTC
CDR3 protein: CASSSTGDSKHYEQYF
J gene: TRBJ2-7
clone size: .
D gene: .
V gene: TRBV7-9

CDR3 DNA: TGTGCCAGTTCACTAGCGGGAGGCCCTAACGAGCAGTACTTC
CDR3 protein: CASSLAGGPNEQYF
J gene: TRBJ2-7
clone size: .
D gene: TRBD2
V gene: TRBV19

CDR3 DNA: TGCGCCACCCAGGACGACCTTAACACTGAAGCTTTCTTT
CDR3 protein: CATQDDLNTEAFF
J gene: TRBJ1-1
clone size: once
D gene: .
V gene: TRBV4-1

CDR3 DNA: TGTGCCAGTAGTATAAGCGGAGGACGGCCCTACGAGCAGTACTTC
CDR3 protein: CASSISGGRPYEQYF
J gene: TRBJ2-7
clone size: .
D gene: .
V gene: TRBV19

CDR3 DNA: TGTGCCAGCAGTTTTACAGGGAACTATGGCTACACCTTC
CDR3 protein: CASSFTGNYGYTF
J gene: TRBJ1-2
clone size: .
D gene: .
V gene: TRBV6-4

CDR3 DNA: TGTGCCAGCAGCTTAGATTCCAGGAGCCACTTC
CDR3 protein: CASSLDSRSHF
J gene: TRBJ1-2
clone size: .
D gene: .
V gene: TRBV11-2

CDR3 DNA: TGTGCCAGCATAGCTTGGACAGGGAAGGATGGCTACACCTTC
CDR3 protein: CASIAWTGKDGYTF
J gene: TRBJ1-2
clone size: few
D gene: TRBD1
V gene: TRBV2

CDR3 DNA: TGTGCCAGCAGAAGAGGAAGCGGGAGTTCCTACAATGAGCAGTTCTTC
CDR3 protein: CASRRGSGSSYNEQFF
J gene: TRBJ2-1
clone size: .
D gene: TRBD2
V gene: TRBV7-2

CDR3 DNA: TGTGCCAGCAGCATCAACAGCTACTCCTACGAGCAGTACTTC
CDR3 protein: CASSINSYSYEQYF
J gene: TRBJ2-7
clone size: .
D gene: .
V gene: TRBV7-2

CDR3 DNA: TGCGCCAGCAGCCAAGCCTGGGGCTGGGACAAGGACACCGGGGAGCTGTTTTTT
CDR3 protein: CASSQAWGWDKDTGELFF
J gene: TRBJ2-2
clone size: .
D gene: .
V gene: TRBV4-3

CDR3 DNA: TGTGCCAGCAGTTTAGGCCTCTCCAACACAGATACGCAGTATTTT
CDR3 protein: CASSLGLSNTDTQYF
J gene: TRBJ2-3
clone size: .
D gene: .
V gene: TRBV27

CDR3 DNA: TGTGCCAGCAGCCAAGGTCCGGGTTTAGACGACGAGCAGTACTTC
CDR3 protein: CASSQGPGLDDEQYF
J gene: TRBJ2-7
clone size: once
D gene: .
V gene: TRBV14

CDR3 DNA: TGTGCCAGCAGTTTAACAGCTTATAGCAATCAGCCCCAGCATTTT
CDR3 protein: CASSLTAYSNQPQHF
J gene: TRBJ1-5
clone size: .
D gene: .
V gene: TRBV27

CDR3 DNA: TGTGCCAGCAGTTTATATGTGACGGGGGCTGAAGCTTTCTTT
CDR3 protein: CASSLYVTGAEAFF
J gene: TRBJ1-1
clone size: once
D gene: .
V gene: TRBV27

CDR3 DNA: TGCAGCGTCGAGACGGTGACAGGGGAACCCGGGGAGCTGTTTTTT
CDR3 protein: CSVETVTGEPGELFF
J gene: TRBJ2-2
clone size: .
D gene: TRBD1
V gene: TRBV29-1

CDR3 DNA: TGTGCCAGCAGCTTGGAAAGCGGGGGGATCCAGTATTTT
CDR3 protein: CASSLESGGIQYF
J gene: TRBJ2-3
clone size: .
D gene: TRBD2
V gene: TRBV7-9

CDR3 DNA: TGTGCCAGCAGCGTAGATCCCGACACTTGGGACACTGAAGCTTTCTTT
CDR3 protein: CASSVDPDTWDTEAFF
J gene: TRBJ1-1
clone size: .
D gene: .
V gene: TRBV9

CDR3 DNA: TGCGCCAGCAGCCAAGAAGGGGGGCGAGGAGAGACCCAGTACTTC
CDR3 protein: CASSQEGGRGETQYF
J gene: TRBJ2-5
clone size: once
D gene: .
V gene: TRBV4-3

CDR3 DNA: TGTGCCAGCAGTCCTGGGACAGTCTACGAGCAGTACTTC
CDR3 protein: CASSPGTVYEQYF
J gene: TRBJ2-7
clone size: .
D gene: TRBD1
V gene: TRBV27

CDR3 DNA: TGTGCCAGCAGCTTAGTGACTAGCGGGAGAACAGATACGCAGTATTTT
CDR3 protein: CASSLVTSGRTDTQYF
J gene: TRBJ2-3
clone size: .
D gene: TRBD2
V gene: TRBV7-8

CDR3 DNA: TGTGCCAGCACCGATAGCTCCTACGAGCAGTACTTC
CDR3 protein: CASTDSSYEQYF
J gene: TRBJ2-7
clone size: .
D gene: .
V gene: TRBV6-1

CDR3 DNA: TGTGCCAGCCATGAAGGGGGGCTAGGCCAGCCCCAGCATTTT
CDR3 protein: CASHEGGLGQPQHF
J gene: TRBJ1-5
clone size: .
D gene: .
V gene: TRBV11-2

CDR3 DNA: TGTGCCAGCGGTCTGATGGGGGAGACCCAGTACTTC
CDR3 protein: CASGLMGETQYF
J gene: TRBJ2-5
clone size: .
D gene: .
V gene: TRBV7-2

CDR3 DNA: TGCGCCAGCAGCCAGGTGGACAGGGCTGGCTACACCTTC
CDR3 protein: CASSQVDRAGYTF
J gene: TRBJ1-2
clone size: .
D gene: TRBD1
V gene: TRBV4-1

CDR3 DNA: TGTGCCAGCAGCCCAGGACAGGGGGCGACCTATGGCTACACCTTC
CDR3 protein: CASSPGQGATYGYTF
J gene: TRBJ1-2
clone size: few
D gene: TRBD1
V gene: TRBV11-2